These 24 T cell receptor beta chains were sequenced from one sample in a study of T cell responses to AZD1222 COVID-19 vaccine. Clones were sequenced by immunoSEQ multiplex PCR, and TCRdb holds only the in-frame ones, with some missing. The sample includes 140,000 or so clones, 92% of them seen just once. The sequencing used peripheral blood, collected 28 days after the second AZD1222 dose. The receptors stem from an adult who received the AZD1222 COVID-19 vaccine.

The chain couples TRBV6-5 to TRBJ1-2; D gene uncertain. Germline CDR1 MNHEY, CDR2 SVGAGI. This CDR3 is built from 15 residues. Trimming stripped 5 bases from V and 7 bases from J, with 20 bases between. The CDR3: CASSPGAAGSRGYTF. The CDR3 bases are TGTGCCAGCAGTCCCGGAGCCGCCGGGTCTCGTGGCTACACCTTC.

V gene TRBV11-2 combines with J gene TRBJ1-3, with D possibly being TRBD1 (6 bases). The germline CDR1 and CDR2 sequences are SGHAT and FQNNGV. V was cut by 5 bases and J by 0 bases, with 14 bases left in between. The CDR3 totals 16 residues. CDR3 amino acids: CASSAPRQDSGNTIYF. As DNA, the CDR3 is TGTGCCAGCAGCGCCCCCCGACAGGACTCTGGAAACACCATATATTTT.

The J gene is TRBJ2-7, the V gene TRBV5-1; 9 nucleotides agree with TRBD2. J lost 2 bases, V lost 0 bases, and 6 bases had no gene match. The germline V gene encodes CDR1 SGHRS and CDR2 YFSETQ. This CDR3 has 16 residues. In DNA, the CDR3 is TGCGCCAGCAGCTTGGCGACTAGCGGACTTCCCTACGAGCAGTACTTC. It specifies CASSLATSGLPYEQYF.

This sequence joins TRBV6-2 or TRBV6-3 and TRBJ2-3, with 8 bases fitting TRBD1. After removal of 4 bases from V and 4 bases from J, the junction contained 7 bases not matched to a gene. CDR3 size: 15 residues. Germline CDR1 reads MNHEY; CDR2 reads SVGEGT. The CDR3 nucleotides read TGTGCCAGCAGTTTACAAGCAGGGGGCCCAGATACGCAGTATTTT. Its protein is CASSLQAGGPDTQYF.

V gene TRBV10-3 combines with J gene TRBJ2-7; 10 bases are a match to TRBD2. This CDR3 spans 18 amino acids. V lost 4 bases to trimming and J lost 1 base; unmatched junction nucleotides: 13. The germline gives CDR1 ENHRY, CDR2 SYGVKD. The CDR3 DNA reads as TGTGCCATCAGTGCCAGGACTAGCGGAGGAATGGGGTCCTACGAGCAGTACTTC. This gives the protein CAISARTSGGMGSYEQYF.

With regard to this clone: A junction end diverges from the germline sequence, so it may reflect a read error. The chain carries TRBV4-3 and TRBJ1-3; TRBD1 is a possible D gene (5 bases). The germline CDR1 and CDR2 sequences are LGHNA and YSLEER. CDR3 length: 13 amino acids. As DNA, the CDR3 is TGCGCCAGTAGCCAGGGCTCTGGAAACACCATATATTTT. This translates into CASSQGSGNTIYF.

This chain connects TRBV6-2 or TRBV6-3 to TRBJ1-1, with D possibly matching TRBD1 (5 bases). The CDR3 length is 14 residues. V was pared by 5 bases and J by 2 bases, with 12 bases between. CDR1 and CDR2 (germline): MNHEY, SVGEGT. The CDR3 DNA sequence: TGTGCCAGCAGTCGCCTAAGGGGTAACACTGAAGCTTTCTTT. Protein: CASSRLRGNTEAFF.

V usage is TRBV2 and J usage is TRBJ2-3; 10 nucleotides line up with TRBD2. With V trimmed by 4 bases and J by 5 bases, 9 bases remained unmatched. The CDR3 is 16 residues long. Germline V gives CDR1 SNHLY, CDR2 FYNNEI. The CDR3 DNA follows: TGTGCCAGCAGTGGGGGGCGGACTAGCGGAAAAGATACGCAGTATTTT. This translates into CASSGGRTSGKDTQYF.

The gene calls are TRBV19 and TRBJ2-6, with D possibly TRBD2 on 6 matching bases. Germline V lookup: CDR1 LNHDA, CDR2 SQIVND (reference sequence). Trimming took off 6 bases at V and 0 bases at J, with 15 bases between the two ends. The CDR3 has 17 amino acids. The CDR3 DNA is TGTGCCAGTAGGCCGGGACTCCTTTACTCTGGGGCCAACGTCCTGACTTTC. Its translation is CASRPGLLYSGANVLTF.

V and J are TRBV6-2 or TRBV6-3 and TRBJ2-1; 7 positions match TRBD2. There are 12 residues in the CDR3. The germline CDR1 and CDR2 sequences are MNHEY and SVGEGT. The trim removed 4 bases at V and 9 bases at J, leaving 3 bases unmatched. CDR3 protein: CASSSRGGEQFF. The DNA of the CDR3 is TGTGCCAGCAGTTCCCGCGGGGGTGAGCAGTTCTTC.

Turning to this clone: The sample holds other DNA sequences that translate to the same CDR3. V is TRBV5-1 and J is TRBJ2-2; D gene unclear. The CDR3 runs 13 residues. V was trimmed by 0 bases and J by 6 bases, leaving 6 bases between them. Germline V gene data show CDR1 as SGHRS and CDR2 as YFSETQ. CDR3: CASSLVGSGELFF. As DNA, the CDR3 is TGCGCCAGCAGCTTGGTGGGTTCCGGGGAGCTGTTTTTT.

The CDR3 sequence: CSPQRGTEAFF. The DNA of the CDR3 is TGCAGCCCACAACGGGGCACTGAAGCTTTCTTT. The chain carries TRBV29-1 and TRBJ1-1; the D is unclear. The CDR3 consists of 11 residues. V was trimmed by 8 bases and J by 4 bases, leaving 11 bases between them. Germline lookup yields CDR1 SQVTM and CDR2 ANQGSEA.

This chain joins TRBV27 and TRBJ1-5; D ambiguous. The CDR3 is made up of 13 amino acids. V gave up 5 bases and J gave up 5 bases, with 10 bases separating them. Germline V gene data show CDR1 as MNHEY and CDR2 as SMNVEV (reference sequence). The DNA of the CDR3 is TGTGCCAGCAGTCTCAGGTGGCATCAGCCCCAGCATTTT. Translated, it gives CASSLRWHQPQHF.

A few counts support this clone. This sequence joins TRBV7-9 and TRBJ2-7; perhaps TRBD1 as D (5 bases). The CDR3 runs to 14 residues. V lost 5 bases to trimming and J lost 3 bases, with 14 bases between them. The germline gives CDR1 SEHNR, CDR2 FQNEAQ (reference sequence). The CDR3 nucleotides read TGTGCCAGCAGCGCCACAGGTTACAGCTACGAGCAGTACTTC. Protein: CASSATGYSYEQYF.

The DNA for the CDR3 is TGTGCCAGCAGTGGGGTGGAGAACACTGAAGCTTTCTTT. This encodes CASSGVENTEAFF. This chain links TRBV2 with TRBJ1-1, with unresolved D. V dropped 4 bases and J dropped 1 base, with 7 bases sitting between them. There are 13 residues in the CDR3. The germline V gene has CDR1 SNHLY and CDR2 FYNNEI.

The rearrangement links TRBV14 to TRBJ2-5; perhaps TRBD1 as D (5 bases). This CDR3 is 14 amino acids long. With 4 bases removed from V and 3 bases from J, the gap between germline ends came to 12 bases. Per the germline V gene, CDR1 is SGHDN and CDR2 is FVKESK. This CDR3 reads CASSPLGVEETQYF. CDR3 bases: TGTGCCAGCAGCCCCCTAGGGGTCGAAGAGACCCAGTACTTC.

The chain is built from TRBV2 and TRBJ1-2; maybe TRBD1 (5 bases). The germline CDR1 and CDR2 sequences are SNHLY and FYNNEI. V was pared by 8 bases and J by 8 bases, with 18 bases between. The CDR3 runs to 13 residues. The CDR3: CASPPRGPKGYTF. As DNA, the CDR3 is TGTGCCAGCCCGCCGAGGGGCCCGAAGGGCTACACCTTC.

The chain employs TRBV6-5 and TRBJ2-1, with unresolved D. The CDR3 consists of 14 residues. Per the germline V gene, CDR1 is MNHEY and CDR2 is SVGAGI. Trimming cost V 6 bases and J 6 bases, with 15 bases left between them. The CDR3 sequence: CASRGGDLVNEQFF. In nucleotides, the CDR3 is TGTGCCAGCAGGGGTGGGGATCTCGTCAATGAGCAGTTCTTC.

This rearrangement joins TRBV5-4 to TRBJ2-3; D is possibly TRBD1 (6 bases). V was pared by 0 bases and J by 7 bases, with 15 bases between. The germline V gene encodes CDR1 SGHNT and CDR2 YYREEE (reference sequence). The CDR3 has 15 residues. This CDR3 reads CASSLAIGGPNTQYF. The DNA of the CDR3 is TGTGCCAGCAGCTTGGCTATAGGGGGACCAAATACGCAGTATTTT.

The chain's CDR3 is CASTPLGTGGTYEQYF. In DNA, the CDR3 is TGTGCCAGCACCCCCCTAGGGACAGGGGGCACCTACGAGCAGTACTTC. The rearrangement links TRBV6-2 or TRBV6-3 to TRBJ2-7; 12 bases are shared with TRBD1. This CDR3 contains 16 residues. The junction had 9 bases not matched to a gene; V was cut back by 7 bases and J by 2 bases. Germline assignment: CDR1 MNHEY and CDR2 SVGEGT.

The chain joins TRBV7-9 to TRBJ2-1, with D tentatively TRBD1 (6 bases). Germline loops: CDR1 SEHNR, CDR2 FQNEAQ (reference sequence). Trimming pared 5 bases from V and 9 bases from J, leaving 20 bases between. CDR3 length equals 15 residues. The CDR3 bases are TGTGCCAGCAGCCGAACTGGGGGCACAAGAACTGAGCAGTTCTTC. Residues: CASSRTGGTRTEQFF.

This chain uses TRBV29-1 with TRBJ2-3; no reliable D call. Germline V gene sequence: CDR1 SQVTM, CDR2 ANQGSEA. Trimming removed 3 bases from V and 2 bases from J, with 6 bases in between. The CDR3 is 12 residues long. CDR3 amino acids: CSVDRYTDTQYF. Here the CDR3 DNA reads TGCAGCGTTGACAGGTACACAGATACGCAGTATTTT.

The V call is TRBV7-2, the J call TRBJ2-1; no clear D gene. Trimming pared 1 base from V and 2 bases from J, leaving 6 bases between. CDR1 is SGHTA, CDR2 FQGNSA, per germline. The CDR3 consists of 14 residues. In nucleotides, the CDR3 is TGTGCCAGCAGCTTAGGTACGACCTACAATGAGCAGTTCTTC. The encoded protein is CASSLGTTYNEQFF. The whole variable domain, remainder taken from reference TRBV7-2 and TRBJ2-1, is GAGVSQSPSNKVTEKGKDVELRCDPISGHTALYWYRQSLGQGLEFLIYFQGNSAPDKSGLPSDRFSAERTGGSVSTLTIQRTQQEDSAVYLCASSLGTTYNEQFFGPGTRLTVL.

About this clone itself: The sample holds other DNA sequences that translate to the same CDR3. The rearrangement joins TRBV12-3 or TRBV12-4 to TRBJ1-6, with a possible D match to TRBD1 (6 bases). The CDR3 contains 13 residues. V was shortened by 6 bases and J by 6 bases, with 9 bases between the two germline ends. The CDR3 spells CASSLQGNSPLHF. In DNA, the CDR3 is TGTGCCAGCAGCCTACAGGGTAATTCACCCCTCCACTTT.